This TCR beta chain originates from a study of blood T cell repertoires in COVID-19. Study as a whole: Acute-phase and convalescent COVID-19 samples originated in the United States, Italy and Spain. From T cells, B-cell-depleted T cells, or PBMCs came the material, which was cDNA or gDNA.

V lost 0 bases to trimming and J lost 9 bases; unmatched junction nucleotides: 4. CDR1 SGHTA and CDR2 FQGTGA come from the germline V gene. The CDR3 loop spans 15 amino acids. Authors' processing steps: How many nucleated cells were present was estimated from reference gene primer amplification. TCRdb's copy holds only in-frame clones and misses some; the assay was immunoSEQ multiplex PCR. V and J calls and clone size are those listed in that table; D and trimming were worked out from the DNA. This sample yields fewer than 80,000 clones, of which 88% are seen a single time; under 25% belongs to the top ten.

Sequenced: peripheral blood. The V and J genes are TRBV7-3 and TRBJ2-1; TRBD2 matches 11 bases. This receptor was taken from a human donor in a cohort sampled during active COVID-19. CDR3 DNA sequence: TGTGCCAGCAGCTTAACTAGCGGGAGGGAGGGTGAGCAGTTCTTC. This sequence encodes CASSLTSGREGEQFF.